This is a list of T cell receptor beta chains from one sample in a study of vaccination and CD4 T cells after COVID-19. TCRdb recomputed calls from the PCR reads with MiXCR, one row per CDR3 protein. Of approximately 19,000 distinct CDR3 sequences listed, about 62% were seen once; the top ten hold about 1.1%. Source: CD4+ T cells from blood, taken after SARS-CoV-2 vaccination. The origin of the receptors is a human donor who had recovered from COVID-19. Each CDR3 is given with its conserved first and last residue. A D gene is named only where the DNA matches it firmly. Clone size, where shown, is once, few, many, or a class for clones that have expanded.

TGCAGTGCTAAGACAGACTCTCCGGAGAAACTGTTTTTT	CSAKTDSPEKLFF	TRBV20-1	NA	NA	TRBJ1-4
TGTGCCATCAGCTCCGGGACAGGGAATTCACCCCTCCACTTT	CAISSGTGNSPLHF	TRBV10-3	NA	TRBD1	TRBJ1-6
TGTGCCAGCAGCAAACTCCAAACATTGGGGGTCGCCGAGCAGTACTTC	CASSKLQTLGVAEQYF	TRBV21-1	NA	NA	TRBJ2-7
TGTGCCAGCAGACCCGGACAGGGGGCCTACGAGCAGTACTTC	CASRPGQGAYEQYF	TRBV6-1	NA	TRBD1	TRBJ2-7
TGCAGTGCTGTAAACGGGGTGGGGGCAAATCAGCCCCAGCATTTT	CSAVNGVGANQPQHF	TRBV20-1	NA	NA	TRBJ1-5
TGTGCCAGCAGTTTAGTTAGGGGGAATAACAATCAGCCCCAGCATTTT	CASSLVRGNNNQPQHF	TRBV12-3/TRBV12-4	NA	NA	TRBJ1-5
TGTGCCAGCAGCTTAGTGGGCAGCACAGATACGCAGTATTTT	CASSLVGSTDTQYF	TRBV7-2	NA	NA	TRBJ2-3
TGTGCCAGCAGCTTAACCAGCGGGAGGGCCGCTGGAGATACGCAGTATTTT	CASSLTSGRAAGDTQYF	TRBV7-3	once	TRBD2	TRBJ2-3
TGTGCCAGCAGCTTAGGACCACCGGGACTAGCGGGAGTGGTTGGCAATGAGCAGTTCTTC	CASSLGPPGLAGVVGNEQFF	TRBV7-9	NA	TRBD2	TRBJ2-1
TGTGCAAGTCGCGTTCGTGGGCCGCGTTACAATGAGCAGTTCTTC	CASRVRGPRYNEQFF	TRBV12-2	medium-sized	NA	TRBJ2-1
TGTGCCAGCAGCTTAGGTACAGGTATTACAGATACGCAGTATTTT	CASSLGTGITDTQYF	TRBV7-9	NA	NA	TRBJ2-3
TGTGCCAGCAGCCTCGGGGCTTATCAGCCCCAGCATTTT	CASSLGAYQPQHF	TRBV7-9	few	NA	TRBJ1-5
TGTGCCACCAAGAGATGGGACAGGAGCTCTGGAAACACCATATATTTT	CATKRWDRSSGNTIYF	TRBV6-1	few	TRBD1	TRBJ1-3
TGCAGTGCCGGACAGGGTTCACTAACGCAGTATTTT	CSAGQGSLTQYF	TRBV20-1	NA	TRBD1	TRBJ2-3
TGTGCCAGCAGTTACTCGACAGGGGGCATGTCCTACAATGAGCAGTTCTTC	CASSYSTGGMSYNEQFF	TRBV6-5	NA	TRBD1	TRBJ2-1
TGCGCCAGCTCCTTAGGCCCAGGGGAGGATTCACCCCTCCACTTT	CASSLGPGEDSPLHF	TRBV5-1	NA	NA	TRBJ1-6
TGTGCCAGCAGCTTTCCCCCGGGGGGGCGGGAGTGGGGGACCCAGTACTTC	CASSFPPGGREWGTQYF	TRBV7-8	NA	TRBD2	TRBJ2-5
TGTGCCAGTAGTAATGCCGGCGGGTTCACTGAAGCTTTCTTT	CASSNAGGFTEAFF	TRBV19	NA	NA	TRBJ1-1